This entry features one TCR beta chain sequence. Its target is unknown. Exclusion of a patient resulted from uncontrolled infection, other autoimmune disease, pregnancy or lactation. Regions amplified from RNA transcripts were the TCR beta CDR3 regions. The TCR CDR3 first-round RT-PCR relied on the HTBI primer set. TCRdb re-called the multiplex PCR reads with MiXCR, one entry per CDR3 protein. The sample carries approximately 700,000 distinct CDR3 sequences, approximately 42% recorded once. The CDR3 consists of 13 residues. CDR1 and CDR2 from the germline V gene are SEHNR and FQNEAQ (reference sequence). The V gene lost 5 bases and the J gene lost 6 bases, with 14 bases spanning the gap. The record originates from a study of T cells in Graves' hyperthyroidism and ophthalmopathy. Study observations and caveats: Researchers found most expanded thyroid clonotypes above 0.001 in blood as well. Progression to ophthalmopathy was predicted a median of 6.5 months early. Ophthalmopathy cases were set apart from stable hyperthyroidism by a 13 V-J model.

The source of this sequence is an adult man with Graves' disease, either hyperthyroidism or ophthalmopathy (not recorded which). V and J are TRBV7-9 and TRBJ2-7; D remains ambiguous. The sequencing input was peripheral blood or thyroid tissue (not recorded which). The CDR3 is CASSVVSSPEQYF. The DNA of the CDR3 is TGTGCCAGCAGCGTTGTCTCGTCCCCCGAGCAGTACTTC.